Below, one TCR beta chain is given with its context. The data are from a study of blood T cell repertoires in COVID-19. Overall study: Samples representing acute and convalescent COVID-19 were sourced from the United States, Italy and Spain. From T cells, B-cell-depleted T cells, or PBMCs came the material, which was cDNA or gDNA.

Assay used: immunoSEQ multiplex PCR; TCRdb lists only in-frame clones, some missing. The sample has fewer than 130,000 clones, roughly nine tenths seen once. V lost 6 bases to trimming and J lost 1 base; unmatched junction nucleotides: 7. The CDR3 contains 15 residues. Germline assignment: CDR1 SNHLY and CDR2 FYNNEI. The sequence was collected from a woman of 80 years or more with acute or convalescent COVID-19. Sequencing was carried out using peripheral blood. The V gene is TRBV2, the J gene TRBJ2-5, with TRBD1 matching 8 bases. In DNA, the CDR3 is TGTGCCAGCAGCCTAGGACAGGGCCCCCAAGAGACCCAGTACTTC. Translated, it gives CASSLGQGPQETQYF.